This T cell receptor beta chain stems from a study of blood T cell repertoires in COVID-19. Study context: Collection of acute and convalescent COVID-19 samples took place in the United States, Italy and Spain.

V lost 2 bases, J lost 9 bases, and 9 bases lay in between. The CDR3 consists of 12 residues. CDR1 and CDR2 from the germline V gene are SGHRS and YFSETQ. Sequencing used immunoSEQ multiplex PCR; TCRdb keeps in-frame clones, though not all of them. Among about 380,000 clones listed, around 87% were seen once. This sequence joins TRBV5-1 and TRBJ2-1; a possible D gene is TRBD1 (6 bases). The sequencing input was PBMCs or T cells enriched from blood (not recorded which). The source is a man under 40 who had recovered from COVID-19. The CDR3 reads CASSLQGFEQFF. The CDR3 DNA reads as TGCGCCAGCAGCTTACAGGGATTTGAGCAGTTCTTC. Variable domain in full (rest from reference TRBV5-1 and TRBJ2-1): KAGVTQTPRYLIKTRGQQVTLSCSPISGHRSVSWYQQTPGQGLQFLFEYFSETQRNKGNFPGRFSGRQFSNSRSEMNVSTLELGDSALYLCASSLQGFEQFFGPGTRLTVL.